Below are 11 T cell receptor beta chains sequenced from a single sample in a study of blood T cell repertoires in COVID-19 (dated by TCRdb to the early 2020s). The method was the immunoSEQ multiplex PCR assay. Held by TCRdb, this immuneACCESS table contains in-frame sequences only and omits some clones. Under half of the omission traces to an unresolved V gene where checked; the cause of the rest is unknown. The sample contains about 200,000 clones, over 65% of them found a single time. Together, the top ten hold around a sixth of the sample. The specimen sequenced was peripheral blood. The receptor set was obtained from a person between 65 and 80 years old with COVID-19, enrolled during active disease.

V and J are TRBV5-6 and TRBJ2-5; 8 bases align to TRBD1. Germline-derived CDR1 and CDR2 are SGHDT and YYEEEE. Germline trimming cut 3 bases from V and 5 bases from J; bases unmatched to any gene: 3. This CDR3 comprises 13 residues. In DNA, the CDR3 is TGTGCCAGCAGCTGGACAGGGACGGAGACCCAGTACTTC. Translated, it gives CASSWTGTETQYF.

CDR3 sequence: CASSQAVRGELFF. The CDR3 region has the DNA TGCGCCAGCAGCCAAGCCGTCCGTGGGGAGCTGTTTTTT. The V call is TRBV4-1, the J call TRBJ2-2; no clear D gene. V lost 1 base to trimming and J lost 8 bases, with 8 bases between them. The V gene's germline CDR1 is MGHRA and CDR2 YSYEKL. The CDR3 loop spans 13 amino acids.

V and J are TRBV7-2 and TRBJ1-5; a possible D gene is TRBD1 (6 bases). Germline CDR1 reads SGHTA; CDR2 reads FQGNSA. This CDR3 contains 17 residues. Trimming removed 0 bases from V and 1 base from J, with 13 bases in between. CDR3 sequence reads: CASSLAFGGRSNQPQHF. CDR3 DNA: TGTGCCAGCAGCTTAGCGTTTGGGGGCAGGAGCAATCAGCCCCAGCATTTT.

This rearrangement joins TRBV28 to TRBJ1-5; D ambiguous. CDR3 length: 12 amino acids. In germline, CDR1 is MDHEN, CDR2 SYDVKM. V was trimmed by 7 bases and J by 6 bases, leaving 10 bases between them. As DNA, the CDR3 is TGTGCCAGCATCGGGGAAGGTCAGCCCCAGCATTTT. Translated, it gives CASIGEGQPQHF.

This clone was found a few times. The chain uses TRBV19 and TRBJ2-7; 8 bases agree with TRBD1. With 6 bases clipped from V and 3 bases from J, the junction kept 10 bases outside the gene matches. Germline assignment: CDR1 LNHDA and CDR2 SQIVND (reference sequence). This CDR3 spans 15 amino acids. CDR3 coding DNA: TGTGCCAGTAGCCCGGACAGGGTTGAAGGCTACGAGCAGTACTTC. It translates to CASSPDRVEGYEQYF.

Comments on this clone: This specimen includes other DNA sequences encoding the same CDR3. The CDR3 reads CASSLGQGGQPQHF. CDR3 sequence (DNA): TGTGCCAGCTCACTGGGACAGGGGGGTCAGCCCCAGCATTTT. V is TRBV18 and J is TRBJ1-5; 11 bases are a match to TRBD1. Trimming took 4 bases from V and 6 from J; bases not matched to a gene: 2. The length of the CDR3 is 14 residues. Per the germline V gene, CDR1 is KGHSH and CDR2 is LQKENI.

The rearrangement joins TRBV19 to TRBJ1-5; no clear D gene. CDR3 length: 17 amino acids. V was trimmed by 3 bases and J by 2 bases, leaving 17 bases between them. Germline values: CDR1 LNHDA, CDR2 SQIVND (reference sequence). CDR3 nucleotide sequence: TGTGCCAGTAGTATTCCTCGGGGATGGGGTGGCAATCAGCCCCAGCATTTT. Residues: CASSIPRGWGGNQPQHF.

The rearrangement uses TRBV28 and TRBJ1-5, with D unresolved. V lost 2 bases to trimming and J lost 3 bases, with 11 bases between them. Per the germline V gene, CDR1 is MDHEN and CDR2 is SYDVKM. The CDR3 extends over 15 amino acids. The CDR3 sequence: CASSLGPRYNQPQHF. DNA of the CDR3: TGTGCCAGCAGTTTAGGCCCACGATACAATCAGCCCCAGCATTTT.

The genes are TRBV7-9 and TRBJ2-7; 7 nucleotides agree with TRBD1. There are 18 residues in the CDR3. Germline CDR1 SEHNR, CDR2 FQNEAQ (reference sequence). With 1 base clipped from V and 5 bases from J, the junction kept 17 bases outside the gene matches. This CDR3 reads CASSLDSITGELENEQYF. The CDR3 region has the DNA TGTGCCAGCAGCTTAGATAGCATTACAGGGGAGTTGGAGAACGAGCAGTACTTC. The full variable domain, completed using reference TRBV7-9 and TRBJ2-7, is DTGVSQNPRHKITKRGQNVTFRCDPISEHNRLYWYRQTLGQGPEFLTYFQNEAQLEKSRLLSDRFSAERPKGSFSTLEIQRTEQGDSAMYLCASSLDSITGELENEQYFGPGTRLTVT.

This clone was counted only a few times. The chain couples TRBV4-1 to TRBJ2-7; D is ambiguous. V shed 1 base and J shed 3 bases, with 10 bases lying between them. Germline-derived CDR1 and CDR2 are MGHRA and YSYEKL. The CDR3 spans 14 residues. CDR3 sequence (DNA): TGCGCCAGCAGCCAAGGTCGCCAGGACTACGAGCAGTACTTC. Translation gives CASSQGRQDYEQYF.

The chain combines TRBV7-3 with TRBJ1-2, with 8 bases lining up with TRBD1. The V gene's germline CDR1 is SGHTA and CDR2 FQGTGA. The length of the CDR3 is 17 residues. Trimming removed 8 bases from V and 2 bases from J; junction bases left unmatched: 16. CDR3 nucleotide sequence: TGTGCCAGCGCAGTAGGGGACAGGCTGTCGCCCAACTATGGCTACACCTTC. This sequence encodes CASAVGDRLSPNYGYTF.